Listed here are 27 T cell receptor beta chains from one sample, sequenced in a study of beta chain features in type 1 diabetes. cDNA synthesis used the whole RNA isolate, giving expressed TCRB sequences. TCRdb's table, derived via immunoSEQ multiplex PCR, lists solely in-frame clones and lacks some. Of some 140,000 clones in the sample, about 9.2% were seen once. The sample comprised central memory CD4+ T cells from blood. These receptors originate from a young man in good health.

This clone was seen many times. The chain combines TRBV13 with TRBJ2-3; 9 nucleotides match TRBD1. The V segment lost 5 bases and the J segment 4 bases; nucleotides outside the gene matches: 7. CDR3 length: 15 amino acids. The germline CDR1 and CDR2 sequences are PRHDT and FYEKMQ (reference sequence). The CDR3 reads CASSPRDRVADTQYF. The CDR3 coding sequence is TGTGCCAGCAGCCCCCGGGACAGGGTGGCAGATACGCAGTATTTT.

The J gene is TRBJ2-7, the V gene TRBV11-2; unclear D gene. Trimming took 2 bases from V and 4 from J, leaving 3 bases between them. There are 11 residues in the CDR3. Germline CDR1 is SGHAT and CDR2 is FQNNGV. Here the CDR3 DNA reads TGTGCCAGCAGCTTACAATACGAGCAGTACTTC. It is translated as CASSLQYEQYF.

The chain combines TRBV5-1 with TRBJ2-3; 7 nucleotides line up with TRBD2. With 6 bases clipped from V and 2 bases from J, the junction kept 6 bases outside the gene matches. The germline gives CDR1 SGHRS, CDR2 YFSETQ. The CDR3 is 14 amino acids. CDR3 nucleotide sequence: TGCGCCAGCAACCGGGGAGGGGCCACAGATACGCAGTATTTT. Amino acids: CASNRGGATDTQYF.

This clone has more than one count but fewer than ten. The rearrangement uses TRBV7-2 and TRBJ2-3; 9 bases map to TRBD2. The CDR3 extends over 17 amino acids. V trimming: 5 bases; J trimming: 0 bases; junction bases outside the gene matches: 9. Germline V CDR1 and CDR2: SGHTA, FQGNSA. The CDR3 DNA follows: TGTGCCAGCAGCCGGGCTAGCGGGGATACTAGCACAGATACGCAGTATTTT. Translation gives CASSRASGDTSTDTQYF.

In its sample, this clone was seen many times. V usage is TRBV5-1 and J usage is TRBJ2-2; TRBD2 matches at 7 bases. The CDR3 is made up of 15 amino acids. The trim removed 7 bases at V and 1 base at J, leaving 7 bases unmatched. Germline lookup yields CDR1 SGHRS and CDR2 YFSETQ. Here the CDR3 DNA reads TGCGCCAGCCGGGAGCGGGGTGAGAACACCGGGGAGCTGTTTTTT. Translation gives CASRERGENTGELFF.

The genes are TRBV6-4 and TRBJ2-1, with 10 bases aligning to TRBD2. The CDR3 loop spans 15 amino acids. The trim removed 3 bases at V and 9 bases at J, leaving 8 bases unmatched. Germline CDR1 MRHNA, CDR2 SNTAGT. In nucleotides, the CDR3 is TGTGCCAGCAGTGAAGGAGCTAGCGGGGGAACTGAGCAGTTCTTC. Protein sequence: CASSEGASGGTEQFF.

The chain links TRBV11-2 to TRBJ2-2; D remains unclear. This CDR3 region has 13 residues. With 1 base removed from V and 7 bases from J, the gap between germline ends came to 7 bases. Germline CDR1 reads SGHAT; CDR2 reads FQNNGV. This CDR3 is CASSLARLGELFF. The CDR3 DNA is TGTGCCAGCAGCTTAGCGCGGCTCGGGGAGCTGTTTTTT.

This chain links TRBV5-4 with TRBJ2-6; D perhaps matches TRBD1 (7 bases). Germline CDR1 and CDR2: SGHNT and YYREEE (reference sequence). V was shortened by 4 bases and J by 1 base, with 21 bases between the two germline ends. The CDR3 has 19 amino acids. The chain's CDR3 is CASSLRQGGPLSGANVLTF. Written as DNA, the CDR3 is TGTGCCAGCAGCCTCCGACAGGGAGGTCCCCTTTCTGGGGCCAACGTCCTGACTTTC.

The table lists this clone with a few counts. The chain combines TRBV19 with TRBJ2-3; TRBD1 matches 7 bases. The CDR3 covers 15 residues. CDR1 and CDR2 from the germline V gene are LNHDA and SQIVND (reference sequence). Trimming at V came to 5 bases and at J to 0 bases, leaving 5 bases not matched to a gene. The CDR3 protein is CASSADRKSTDTQYF. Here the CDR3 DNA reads TGTGCCAGTAGTGCGGACAGGAAAAGCACAGATACGCAGTATTTT.

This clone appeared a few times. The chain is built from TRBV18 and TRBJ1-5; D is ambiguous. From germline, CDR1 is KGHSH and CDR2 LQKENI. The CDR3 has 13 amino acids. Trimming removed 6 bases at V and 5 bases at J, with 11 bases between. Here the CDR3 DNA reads TGTGCCAGCTCCGCCGGGTCCGATCAGCCCCAGCATTTT. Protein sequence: CASSAGSDQPQHF.

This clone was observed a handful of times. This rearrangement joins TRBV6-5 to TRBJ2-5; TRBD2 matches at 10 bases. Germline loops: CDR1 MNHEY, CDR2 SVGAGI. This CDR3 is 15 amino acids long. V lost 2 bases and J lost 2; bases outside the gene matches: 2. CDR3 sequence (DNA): TGTGCCAGCAGTTACCTAGCGGGGGCTCAAGAGACCCAGTACTTC. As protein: CASSYLAGAQETQYF.

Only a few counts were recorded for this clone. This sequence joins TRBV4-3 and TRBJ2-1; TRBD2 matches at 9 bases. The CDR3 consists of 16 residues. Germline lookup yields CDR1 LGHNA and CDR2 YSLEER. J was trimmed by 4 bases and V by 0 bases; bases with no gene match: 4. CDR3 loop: CASSQESSGEYNEQFF. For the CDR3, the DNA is TGCGCCAGCAGCCAAGAGTCTAGCGGGGAGTACAATGAGCAGTTCTTC.

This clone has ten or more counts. The CDR3 loop reads CASSTPGHQPYF. CDR3 DNA sequence: TGTGCCAGCAGCACGCCAGGACACCAGCCGTACTTC. This sequence joins TRBV28 and TRBJ2-7; D possibly corresponds to TRBD1 (5 bases). The germline V gene encodes CDR1 MDHEN and CDR2 SYDVKM. This CDR3 is 12 amino acids long. Trimming pared 6 bases from V and 12 bases from J, leaving 18 bases between.

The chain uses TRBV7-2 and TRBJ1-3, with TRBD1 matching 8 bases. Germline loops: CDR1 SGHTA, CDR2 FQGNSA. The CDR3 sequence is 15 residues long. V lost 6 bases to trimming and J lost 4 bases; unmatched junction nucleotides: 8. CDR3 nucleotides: TGTGCCAGCAGTCTCGACAGGGGCAAGGGAAACACCATATATTTT. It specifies CASSLDRGKGNTIYF.

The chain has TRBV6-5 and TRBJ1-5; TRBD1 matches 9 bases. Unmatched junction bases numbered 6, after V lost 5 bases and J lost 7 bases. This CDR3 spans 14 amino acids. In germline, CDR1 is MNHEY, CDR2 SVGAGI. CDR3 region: CASSDTGGRQPQHF. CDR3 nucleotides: TGTGCCAGCAGTGATACAGGGGGCCGGCAGCCCCAGCATTTT.

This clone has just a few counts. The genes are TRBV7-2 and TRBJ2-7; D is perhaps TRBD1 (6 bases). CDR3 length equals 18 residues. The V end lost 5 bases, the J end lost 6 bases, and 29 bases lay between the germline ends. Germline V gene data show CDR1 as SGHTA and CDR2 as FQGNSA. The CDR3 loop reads CASSIGSGGREGGVEQYF. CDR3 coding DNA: TGTGCCAGCAGCATAGGTAGTGGAGGACGGGAAGGGGGAGTCGAGCAGTACTTC.

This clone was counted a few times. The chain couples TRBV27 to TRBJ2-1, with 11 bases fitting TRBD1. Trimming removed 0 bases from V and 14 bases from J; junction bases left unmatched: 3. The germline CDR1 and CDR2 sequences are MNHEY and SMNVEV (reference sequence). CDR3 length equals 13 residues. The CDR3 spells CASSLSGGQGEFF. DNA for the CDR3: TGTGCCAGCAGTTTATCGGGGGGACAGGGGGAGTTCTTC.

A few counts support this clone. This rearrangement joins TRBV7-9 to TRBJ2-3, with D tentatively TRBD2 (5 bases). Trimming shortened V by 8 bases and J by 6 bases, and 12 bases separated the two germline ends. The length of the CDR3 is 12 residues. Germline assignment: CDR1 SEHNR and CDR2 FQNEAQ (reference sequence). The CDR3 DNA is TGTGCCAGCCTTGATGCGGGTGATACGCAGTATTTT. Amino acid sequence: CASLDAGDTQYF.

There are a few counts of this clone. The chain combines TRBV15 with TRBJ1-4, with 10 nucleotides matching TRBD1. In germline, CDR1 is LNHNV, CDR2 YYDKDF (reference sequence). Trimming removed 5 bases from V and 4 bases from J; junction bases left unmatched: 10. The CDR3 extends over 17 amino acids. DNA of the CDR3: TGTGCCACCAGCTGGGGACAGGGGAATTCGGTTAATGAAAAACTGTTTTTT. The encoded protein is CATSWGQGNSVNEKLFF.

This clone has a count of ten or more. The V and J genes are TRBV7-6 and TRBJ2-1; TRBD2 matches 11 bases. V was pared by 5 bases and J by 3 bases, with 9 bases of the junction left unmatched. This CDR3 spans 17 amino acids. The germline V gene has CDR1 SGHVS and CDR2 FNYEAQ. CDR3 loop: CASSATRTSGYYNEQFF. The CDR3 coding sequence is TGTGCCAGCAGCGCTACGCGGACTAGCGGGTACTACAATGAGCAGTTCTTC. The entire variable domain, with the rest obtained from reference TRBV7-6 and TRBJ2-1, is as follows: GAGVSQSPRYKVTKRGQDVALRCDPISGHVSLYWYRQALGQGPEFLTYFNYEAQQDKSGLPNDRFSAERPEGSISTLTIQRTEQRDSAMYRCASSATRTSGYYNEQFFGPGTRLTVL.

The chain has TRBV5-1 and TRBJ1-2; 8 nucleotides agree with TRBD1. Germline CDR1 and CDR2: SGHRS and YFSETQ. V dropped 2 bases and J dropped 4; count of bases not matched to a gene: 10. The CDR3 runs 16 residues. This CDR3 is CASSFAGGVSVYGYTF. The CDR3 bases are TGCGCCAGCAGCTTCGCAGGGGGCGTTTCTGTCTATGGCTACACCTTC.

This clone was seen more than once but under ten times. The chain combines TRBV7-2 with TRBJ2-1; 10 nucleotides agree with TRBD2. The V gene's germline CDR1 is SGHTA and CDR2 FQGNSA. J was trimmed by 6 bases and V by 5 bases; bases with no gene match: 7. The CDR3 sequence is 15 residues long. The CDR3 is CASSPTSGEGNEQFF. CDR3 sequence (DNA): TGTGCCAGCAGCCCTACTAGCGGGGAGGGCAATGAGCAGTTCTTC.

CDR3 sequence: CASSLQGTGVGYTF. In DNA form, the CDR3 reads TGTGCCAGCAGCTTGCAAGGGACAGGGGTCGGCTACACCTTC. The chain combines TRBV7-6 with TRBJ1-2, with 10 nucleotides matching TRBD1. CDR3 length equals 14 residues. Germline V lookup: CDR1 SGHVS, CDR2 FNYEAQ. J was trimmed by 8 bases and V by 3 bases; bases with no gene match: 6.

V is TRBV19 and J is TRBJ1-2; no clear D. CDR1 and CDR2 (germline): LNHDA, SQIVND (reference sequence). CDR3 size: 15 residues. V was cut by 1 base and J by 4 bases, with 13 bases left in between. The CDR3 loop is CASSIAPRMGYGYTF. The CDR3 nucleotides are TGTGCCAGTAGTATAGCCCCCAGGATGGGCTATGGCTACACCTTC. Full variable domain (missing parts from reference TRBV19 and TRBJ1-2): DGGITQSPKYLFRKEGQNVTLSCEQNLNHDAMYWYRQDPGQGLRLIYYSQIVNDFQKGDIAEGYSVSREKKESFPLTVTSAQKNPTAFYLCASSIAPRMGYGYTFGSGTRLTVV.

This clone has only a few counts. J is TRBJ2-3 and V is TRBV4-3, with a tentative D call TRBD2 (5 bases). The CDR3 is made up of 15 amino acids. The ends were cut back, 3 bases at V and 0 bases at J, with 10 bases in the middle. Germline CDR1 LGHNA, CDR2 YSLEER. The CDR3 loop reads CASSQILESTDTQYF. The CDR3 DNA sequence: TGCGCCAGCAGCCAGATACTAGAAAGCACAGATACGCAGTATTTT.

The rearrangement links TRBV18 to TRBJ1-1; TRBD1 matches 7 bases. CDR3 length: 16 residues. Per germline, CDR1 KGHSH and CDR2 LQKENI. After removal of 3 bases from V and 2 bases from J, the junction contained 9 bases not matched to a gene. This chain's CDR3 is CASSPPTGTANTEAFF. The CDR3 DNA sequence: TGTGCCAGCTCACCCCCTACCGGGACAGCCAACACTGAAGCTTTCTTT.

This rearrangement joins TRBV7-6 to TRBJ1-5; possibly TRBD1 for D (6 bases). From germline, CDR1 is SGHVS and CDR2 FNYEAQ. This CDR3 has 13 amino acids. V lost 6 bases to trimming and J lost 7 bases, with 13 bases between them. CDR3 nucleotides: TGTGCCAGCAGTTACAGGGCCGGCCAGCCCCAGCATTTT. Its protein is CASSYRAGQPQHF.